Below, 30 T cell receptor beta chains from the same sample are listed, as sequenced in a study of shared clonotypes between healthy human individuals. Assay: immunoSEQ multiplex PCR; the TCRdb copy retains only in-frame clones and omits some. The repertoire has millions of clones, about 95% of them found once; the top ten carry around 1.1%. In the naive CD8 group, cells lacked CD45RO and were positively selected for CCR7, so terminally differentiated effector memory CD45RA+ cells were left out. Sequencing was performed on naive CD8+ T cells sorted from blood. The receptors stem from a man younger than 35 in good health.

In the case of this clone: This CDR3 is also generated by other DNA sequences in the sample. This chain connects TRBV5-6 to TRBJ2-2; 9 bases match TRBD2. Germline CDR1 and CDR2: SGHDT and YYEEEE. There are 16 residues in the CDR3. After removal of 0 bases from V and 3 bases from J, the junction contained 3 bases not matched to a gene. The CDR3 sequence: CASSLGLAGYTGELFF. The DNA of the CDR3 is TGTGCCAGCAGCTTGGGGCTAGCGGGATACACCGGGGAGCTGTTTTTT.

In nucleotides, the CDR3 is TGTGCCAGCAGCCTAGGGCCGACGGGGGACGAGCAGTACTTC. It codes for CASSLGPTGDEQYF. The chain joins TRBV7-9 to TRBJ2-7; weak D call: TRBD2 (6 bases). In germline, CDR1 is SEHNR, CDR2 FQNEAQ (reference sequence). The V end lost 5 bases, the J end lost 5 bases, and 16 bases lay between the germline ends. The CDR3 is 14 residues long.

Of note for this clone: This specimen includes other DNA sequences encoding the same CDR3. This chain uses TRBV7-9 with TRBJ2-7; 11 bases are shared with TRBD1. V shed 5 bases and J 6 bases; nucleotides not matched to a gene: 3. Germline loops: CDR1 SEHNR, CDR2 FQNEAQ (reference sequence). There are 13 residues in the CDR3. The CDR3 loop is CASSLGTGGEQYF. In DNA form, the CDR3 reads TGTGCCAGCAGCCTCGGGACAGGGGGCGAGCAGTACTTC.

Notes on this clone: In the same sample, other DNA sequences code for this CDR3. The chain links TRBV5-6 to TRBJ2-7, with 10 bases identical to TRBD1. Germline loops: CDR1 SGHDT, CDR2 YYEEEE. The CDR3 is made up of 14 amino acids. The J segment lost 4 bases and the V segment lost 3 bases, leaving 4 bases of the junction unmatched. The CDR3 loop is CASSWDRGVYEQYF. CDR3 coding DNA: TGTGCCAGCAGCTGGGACAGGGGCGTTTACGAGCAGTACTTC.

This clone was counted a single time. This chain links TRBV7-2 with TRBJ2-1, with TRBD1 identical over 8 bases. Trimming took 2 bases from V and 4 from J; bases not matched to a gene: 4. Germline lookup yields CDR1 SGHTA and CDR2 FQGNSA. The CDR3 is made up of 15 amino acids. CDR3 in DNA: TGTGCCAGCAGCTTAACAGGGGGTAGGTACAATGAGCAGTTCTTC. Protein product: CASSLTGGRYNEQFF.

The CDR3 region has the DNA TGTGCCAGCAGTTGGGGACCTTACACTGAAGCTTTCTTT. This translates into CASSWGPYTEAFF. The rearrangement links TRBV6-1 to TRBJ1-1; D possibly corresponds to TRBD1 (5 bases). The CDR3 contains 13 residues. Deletions cut 5 bases from V and 3 bases from J, with 10 bases between. Germline loops: CDR1 MNHNS, CDR2 SASEGT.

The CDR3 protein is CASSFERYNPYEQYF. The CDR3 DNA reads as TGCGCCAGCAGCTTCGAGCGGTATAATCCCTACGAGCAGTACTTC. The rearrangement uses TRBV5-1 and TRBJ2-7, with D possibly being TRBD2 (5 bases). The CDR3 loop spans 15 amino acids. CDR1 and CDR2 from the germline V gene are SGHRS and YFSETQ. V shed 2 bases and J shed 2 bases, with 14 bases lying between them.

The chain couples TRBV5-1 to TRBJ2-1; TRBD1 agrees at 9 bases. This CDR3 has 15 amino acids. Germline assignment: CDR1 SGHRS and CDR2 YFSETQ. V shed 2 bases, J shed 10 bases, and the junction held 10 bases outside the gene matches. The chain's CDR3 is CASSLQGASDPEQFF. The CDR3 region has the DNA TGCGCCAGCAGCTTACAGGGGGCTTCTGACCCCGAGCAGTTCTTC.

The CDR3 region has the DNA TGTGCCAGCAGCTTCGCAGGGTGGGAGACCCAGTACTTC. It encodes CASSFAGWETQYF. This chain uses TRBV11-2 with TRBJ2-5; TRBD1 might be the D (5 bases). The V end was cut by 3 bases, the J end by 5 bases, with 10 bases between. CDR1 and CDR2 (germline): SGHAT, FQNNGV. The CDR3 loop spans 13 amino acids. The variable domain in full, completed from reference TRBV11-2 and TRBJ2-5, reads EAGVAQSPRYKIIEKRQSVAFWCNPISGHATLYWYQQILGQGPKLLIQFQNNGVVDDSQLPKDRFSAERLKGVDSTLKIQPAKLEDSAVYLCASSFAGWETQYFGPGTRLLVL.

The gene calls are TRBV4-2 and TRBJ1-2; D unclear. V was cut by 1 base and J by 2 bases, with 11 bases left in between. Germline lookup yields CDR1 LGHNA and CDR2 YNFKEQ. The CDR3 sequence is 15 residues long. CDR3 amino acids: CASSQVVGGNYGYTF. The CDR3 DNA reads TGTGCCAGCAGCCAAGTCGTGGGAGGGAACTATGGCTACACCTTC.

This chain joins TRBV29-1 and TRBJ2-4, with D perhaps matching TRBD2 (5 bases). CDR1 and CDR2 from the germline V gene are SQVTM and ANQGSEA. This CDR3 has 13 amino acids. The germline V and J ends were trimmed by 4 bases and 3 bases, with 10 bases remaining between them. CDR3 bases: TGCAGCGTTGTAGACGGGGACAAAAACATTCAGTACTTC. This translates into CSVVDGDKNIQYF. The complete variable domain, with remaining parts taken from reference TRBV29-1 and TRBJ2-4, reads SAVISQKPSRDICQRGTSLTIQCQVDSQVTMMFWYRQQPGQSLTLIATANQGSEATYESGFVIDKFPISRPNLTFSTLTVSNMSPEDSSIYLCSVVDGDKNIQYFGAGTRLSVL.

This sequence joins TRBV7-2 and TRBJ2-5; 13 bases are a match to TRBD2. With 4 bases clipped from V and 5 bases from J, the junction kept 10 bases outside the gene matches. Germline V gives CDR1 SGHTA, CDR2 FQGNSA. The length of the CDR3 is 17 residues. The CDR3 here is CASSSLGLAGAGETQYF. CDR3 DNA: TGTGCCAGCAGCTCCCTTGGACTAGCGGGAGCGGGGGAGACCCAGTACTTC. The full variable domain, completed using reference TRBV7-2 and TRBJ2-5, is GAGVSQSPSNKVTEKGKDVELRCDPISGHTALYWYRQSLGQGLEFLIYFQGNSAPDKSGLPSDRFSAERTGGSVSTLTIQRTQQEDSAVYLCASSSLGLAGAGETQYFGPGTRLLVL.

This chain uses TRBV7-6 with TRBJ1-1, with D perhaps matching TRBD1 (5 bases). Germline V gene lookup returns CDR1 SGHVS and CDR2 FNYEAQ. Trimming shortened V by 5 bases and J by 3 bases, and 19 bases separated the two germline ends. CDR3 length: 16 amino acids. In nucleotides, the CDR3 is TGTGCCAGCAGCCGACCCCGGGGGAGTGGGGACACTGAAGCTTTCTTT. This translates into CASSRPRGSGDTEAFF.

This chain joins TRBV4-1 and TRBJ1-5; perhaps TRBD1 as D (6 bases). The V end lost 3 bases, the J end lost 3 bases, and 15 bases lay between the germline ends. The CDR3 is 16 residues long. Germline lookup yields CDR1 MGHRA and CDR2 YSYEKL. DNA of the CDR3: TGCGCCAGCAGCCACTCCGCAGGGGCGAACAATCAGCCCCAGCATTTT. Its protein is CASSHSAGANNQPQHF.

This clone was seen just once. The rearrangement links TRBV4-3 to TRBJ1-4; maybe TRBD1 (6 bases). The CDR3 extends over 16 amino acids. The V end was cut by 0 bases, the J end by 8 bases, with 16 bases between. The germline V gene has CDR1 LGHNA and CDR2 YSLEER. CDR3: CASSQDHAGEWEKLFF. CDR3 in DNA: TGCGCCAGCAGCCAAGATCACGCAGGGGAATGGGAAAAACTGTTTTTT.

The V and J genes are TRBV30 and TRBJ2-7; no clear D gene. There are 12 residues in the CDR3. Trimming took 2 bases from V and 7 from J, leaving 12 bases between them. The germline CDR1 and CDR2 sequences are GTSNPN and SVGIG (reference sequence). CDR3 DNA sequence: TGTGCCTGGAGTTCCCTGATGGGGGAGCAGTACTTC. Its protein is CAWSSLMGEQYF.

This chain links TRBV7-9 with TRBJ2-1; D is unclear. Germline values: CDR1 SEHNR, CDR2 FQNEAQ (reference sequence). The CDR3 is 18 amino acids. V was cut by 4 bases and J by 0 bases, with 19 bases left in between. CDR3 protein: CASSWDPALGSSYNEQFF. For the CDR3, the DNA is TGTGCCAGCAGCTGGGATCCCGCTCTTGGAAGCTCCTACAATGAGCAGTTCTTC.

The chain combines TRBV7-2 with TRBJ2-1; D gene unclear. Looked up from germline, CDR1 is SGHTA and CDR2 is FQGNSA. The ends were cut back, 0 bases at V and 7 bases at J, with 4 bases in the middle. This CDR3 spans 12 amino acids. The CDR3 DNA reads TGTGCCAGCAGCTTAGCCAGGAATGAGCAGTTCTTC. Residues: CASSLARNEQFF.

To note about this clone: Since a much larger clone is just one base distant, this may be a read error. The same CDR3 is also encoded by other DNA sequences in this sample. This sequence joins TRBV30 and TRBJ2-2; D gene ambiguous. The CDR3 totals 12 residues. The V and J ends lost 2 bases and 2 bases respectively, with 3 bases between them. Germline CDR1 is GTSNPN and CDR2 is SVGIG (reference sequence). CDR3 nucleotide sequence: TGTGCCTGGAGTTCTAACACCGGGGAGCTGTTTTTT. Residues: CAWSSNTGELFF. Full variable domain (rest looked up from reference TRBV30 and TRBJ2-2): SQTIHQWPATLVQPVGSPLSLECTVEGTSNPNLYWYRQAAGRGLQLLFYSVGIGQISSEVPQNLSASRPQDRQFILSSKKLLLSDSGFYLCAWSSNTGELFFGEGSRLTVL.

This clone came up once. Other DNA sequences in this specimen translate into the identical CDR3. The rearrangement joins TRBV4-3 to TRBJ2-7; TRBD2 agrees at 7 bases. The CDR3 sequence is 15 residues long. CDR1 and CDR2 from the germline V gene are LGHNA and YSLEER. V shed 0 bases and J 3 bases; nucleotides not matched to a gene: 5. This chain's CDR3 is CASSQDRASGYEQYF. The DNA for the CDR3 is TGCGCCAGCAGCCAAGATCGGGCTAGCGGCTACGAGCAGTACTTC.

The chain's CDR3 is CASSSRMSYEQYF. In DNA, the CDR3 is TGTGCCAGCAGTTCACGTATGTCCTACGAGCAGTACTTC. The chain combines TRBV28 with TRBJ2-7; D is undetermined. The V end lost 4 bases, the J end lost 1 base, and 8 bases lay between the germline ends. There are 13 residues in the CDR3. Germline V CDR1 and CDR2: MDHEN, SYDVKM.

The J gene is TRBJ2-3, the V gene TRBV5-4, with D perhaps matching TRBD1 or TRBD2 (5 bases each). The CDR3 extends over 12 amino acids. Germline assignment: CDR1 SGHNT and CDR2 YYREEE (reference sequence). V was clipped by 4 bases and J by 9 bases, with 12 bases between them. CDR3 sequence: CASSPWDDTQYF. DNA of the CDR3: TGTGCCAGCAGCCCCTGGGACGACACGCAGTATTTT. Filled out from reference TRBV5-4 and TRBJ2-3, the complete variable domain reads ETGVTQSPTHLIKTRGQQVTLRCSSQSGHNTVSWYQQALGQGPQFIFQYYREEENGRGNFPPRFSGLQFPNYSSELNVNALELDDSALYLCASSPWDDTQYFGPGTRLTVL.

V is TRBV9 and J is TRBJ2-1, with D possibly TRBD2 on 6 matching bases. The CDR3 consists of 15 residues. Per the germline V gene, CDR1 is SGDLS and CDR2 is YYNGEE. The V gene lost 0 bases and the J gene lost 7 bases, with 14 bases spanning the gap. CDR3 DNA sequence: TGTGCCAGCAGCGTAGTTGACGGAGGGACGAATGAGCAGTTCTTC. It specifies CASSVVDGGTNEQFF.

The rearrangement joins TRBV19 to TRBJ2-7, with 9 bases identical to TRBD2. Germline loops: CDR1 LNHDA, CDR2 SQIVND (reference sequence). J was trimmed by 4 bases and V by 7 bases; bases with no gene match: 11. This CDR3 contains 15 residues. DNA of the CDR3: TGTGCCAGTAAGCCCTCGGCTAGCGGGGCTTACGAGCAGTACTTC. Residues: CASKPSASGAYEQYF.

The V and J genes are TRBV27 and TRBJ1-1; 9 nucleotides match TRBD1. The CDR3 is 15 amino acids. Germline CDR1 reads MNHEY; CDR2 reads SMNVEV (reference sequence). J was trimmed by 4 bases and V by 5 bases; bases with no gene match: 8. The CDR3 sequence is CASSTNRGPATEAFF. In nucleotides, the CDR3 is TGTGCCAGCAGTACCAACAGGGGGCCCGCCACTGAAGCTTTCTTT.

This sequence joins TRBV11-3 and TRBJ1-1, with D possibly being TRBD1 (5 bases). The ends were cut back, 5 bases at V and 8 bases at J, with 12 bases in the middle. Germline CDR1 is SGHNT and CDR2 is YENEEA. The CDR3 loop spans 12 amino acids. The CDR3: CASSHGGGEAFF. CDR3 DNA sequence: TGTGCCAGCAGCCACGGCGGGGGGGAAGCTTTCTTT.

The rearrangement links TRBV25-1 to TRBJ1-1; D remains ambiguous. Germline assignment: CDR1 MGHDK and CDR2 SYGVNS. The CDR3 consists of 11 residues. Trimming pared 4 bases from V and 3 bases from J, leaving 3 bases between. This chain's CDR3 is CASSVDTEAFF. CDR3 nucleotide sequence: TGTGCCAGCAGTGTGGACACTGAAGCTTTCTTT.

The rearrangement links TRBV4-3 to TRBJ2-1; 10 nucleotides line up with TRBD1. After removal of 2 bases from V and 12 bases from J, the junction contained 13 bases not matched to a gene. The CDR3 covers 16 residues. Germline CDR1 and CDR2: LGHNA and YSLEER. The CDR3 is CASSQSTGTGVLWQFF. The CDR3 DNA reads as TGCGCCAGCAGCCAAAGCACCGGGACAGGGGTTTTATGGCAGTTCTTC.

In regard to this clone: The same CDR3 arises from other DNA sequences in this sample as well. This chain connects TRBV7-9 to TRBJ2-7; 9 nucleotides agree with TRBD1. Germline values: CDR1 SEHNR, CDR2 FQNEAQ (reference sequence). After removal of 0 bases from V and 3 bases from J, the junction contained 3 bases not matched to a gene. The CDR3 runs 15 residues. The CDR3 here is CASSLAGQGSYEQYF. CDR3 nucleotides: TGTGCCAGCAGCTTAGCGGGACAGGGTAGCTACGAGCAGTACTTC.

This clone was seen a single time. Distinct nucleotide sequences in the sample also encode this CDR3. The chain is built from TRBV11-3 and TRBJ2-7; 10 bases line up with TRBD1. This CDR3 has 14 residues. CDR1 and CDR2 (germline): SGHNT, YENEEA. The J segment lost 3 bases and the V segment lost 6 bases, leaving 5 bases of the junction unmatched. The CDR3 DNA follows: TGTGCCAGCAGTTCAGGGACAGGGGACTACGAGCAGTACTTC. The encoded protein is CASSSGTGDYEQYF.